Listed here are 31 T cell receptor beta chains from one sample, sequenced in a study of control samples from healthy donors and cancer patients. The method was immunoSEQ multiplex PCR; TCRdb's version includes in-frame clones alone and lacks a portion of them. There are around 78,000 clones in the sample; about 94% occur only once, and around 5% lies in the top ten. The sequencing sample was made of blood. The source is a woman between 18 and 29 years old in good health.

The J gene is TRBJ1-4, the V gene TRBV19, with TRBD1 identical over 8 bases. V was pared by 5 bases and J by 2 bases, with 4 bases of the junction left unmatched. CDR3 length: 15 residues. CDR1 and CDR2 from the germline V gene are LNHDA and SQIVND (reference sequence). CDR3 nucleotides: TGTGCCAGTAGTGCCTACAGGGGGACTAATGAAAAACTGTTTTTT. Translated, it gives CASSAYRGTNEKLFF.

The DNA for the CDR3 is TGCGCCAGCAGCTTTAAGGGTGGCGAGGCCGGGGAGCTGTTTTTT. It codes for CASSFKGGEAGELFF. The genes are TRBV5-1 and TRBJ2-2, with D hard to call. The CDR3 is made up of 15 amino acids. Germline CDR1 SGHRS, CDR2 YFSETQ. V shed 2 bases and J shed 6 bases, with 14 bases lying between them.

The V call is TRBV5-8, the J call TRBJ2-3, with 10 bases lining up with TRBD1. The CDR3 runs 16 residues. V shed 0 bases and J 5 bases; nucleotides not matched to a gene: 6. Germline CDR1 reads SGHTS; CDR2 reads YDEGEE. Written as DNA, the CDR3 is TGTGCCAGCAGCTTGGGGGACAGGGGAGGAATAGATACGCAGTATTTT. This sequence encodes CASSLGDRGGIDTQYF.

The chain combines TRBV18 with TRBJ2-1; tentative D call: TRBD2 (6 bases). Germline V gives CDR1 KGHSH, CDR2 LQKENI. With 3 bases removed from V and 7 bases from J, the gap between germline ends came to 13 bases. CDR3 length equals 14 residues. This chain's CDR3 is CASSPPSDWNEQFF. CDR3 DNA sequence: TGTGCCAGCTCACCGCCTAGCGATTGGAATGAGCAGTTCTTC.

V usage is TRBV14 and J usage is TRBJ2-3, with D possibly being TRBD1 or TRBD2 (5 bases each). The CDR3 extends over 17 amino acids. Germline lookup yields CDR1 SGHDN and CDR2 FVKESK. V was clipped by 1 base and J by 2 bases, with 16 bases between them. CDR3 nucleotides: TGTGCCAGCAGCCAAGCCCCGGGGCCGGCCCTCACAGATACGCAGTATTTT. Translation gives CASSQAPGPALTDTQYF.

This clone was seen only a few times. The J gene is TRBJ2-2, the V gene TRBV7-2; D ambiguous. Germline CDR1 is SGHTA and CDR2 is FQGNSA. This CDR3 is 15 amino acids long. The V gene lost 3 bases and the J gene lost 6 bases, with 14 bases spanning the gap. DNA of the CDR3: TGTGCCAGCAGCTTCTCTTCTCAAATCGCCGGGGAGCTGTTTTTT. The encoded protein is CASSFSSQIAGELFF.

The chain has TRBV7-8 and TRBJ2-7; no definite D call. In germline, CDR1 is SGHVS, CDR2 FQNEAQ. Trimming took 0 bases from V and 6 from J, leaving 9 bases between them. This CDR3 is built from 13 residues. DNA for the CDR3: TGTGCCAGCAGCTTAGCAGGGTTTTTCGAGCAGTACTTC. It yields the protein CASSLAGFFEQYF.

The CDR3: CASSFQGGTGAFF. The CDR3, as DNA: TGTGCCAGCAGTTTCCAGGGGGGTACGGGAGCTTTCTTT. The chain couples TRBV27 to TRBJ1-1; 7 bases match TRBD1. Germline V gene lookup returns CDR1 MNHEY and CDR2 SMNVEV (reference sequence). The CDR3 runs 13 residues. V lost 3 bases to trimming and J lost 10 bases; unmatched junction nucleotides: 8.

The rearrangement uses TRBV2 and TRBJ1-2; D unresolved. Germline V gene data show CDR1 as SNHLY and CDR2 as FYNNEI. The CDR3 spans 15 residues. V shed 1 base and J shed 6 bases, with 15 bases lying between them. CDR3: CASSEEDFISNGYTF. CDR3 nucleotides: TGTGCCAGCAGTGAAGAGGACTTCATCAGCAATGGCTACACCTTC.

This chain links TRBV7-9 with TRBJ2-7, with 7 bases matching TRBD2. This CDR3 spans 15 amino acids. CDR1 is SEHNR and CDR2 is FQNEAQ in the germline V gene (reference sequence). V lost 4 bases and J lost 4; bases outside the gene matches: 10. The CDR3 DNA reads as TGTGCCAGCAGCTACGGCTTTGGCGGGGGTTACGAGCAGTACTTC. This codes for CASSYGFGGGYEQYF.

V usage is TRBV7-6 and J usage is TRBJ1-4, with a tentative D call TRBD1 (5 bases). Per the germline V gene, CDR1 is SGHVS and CDR2 is FNYEAQ. The CDR3 spans 16 residues. Trimming stripped 3 bases from V and 3 bases from J, with 14 bases between. The CDR3: CASSLLGSGSNEKLFF. In DNA form, the CDR3 reads TGTGCCAGCAGCTTGCTTGGGTCAGGGTCTAATGAAAAACTGTTTTTT. Combining the CDR3 with reference TRBV7-6 and TRBJ1-4 gives the whole variable domain GAGVSQSPRYKVTKRGQDVALRCDPISGHVSLYWYRQALGQGPEFLTYFNYEAQQDKSGLPNDRFSAERPEGSISTLTIQRTEQRDSAMYRCASSLLGSGSNEKLFFGSGTQLSVL.

The chain is built from TRBV7-2 and TRBJ1-2; the D is unclear. Trimming removed 6 bases at V and 4 bases at J, with 12 bases between. This CDR3 comprises 13 residues. Germline V gene lookup returns CDR1 SGHTA and CDR2 FQGNSA. The CDR3 DNA reads TGTGCCAGCAGTCCCGGACTGATCTATGGCTACACCTTC. Amino acids: CASSPGLIYGYTF.

V usage is TRBV19 and J usage is TRBJ2-7; maybe TRBD2 (5 bases). CDR3 length: 14 amino acids. Trimming pared 5 bases from V and 2 bases from J, leaving 13 bases between. Germline V gene sequence: CDR1 LNHDA, CDR2 SQIVND (reference sequence). The CDR3 spells CASSFSTGTYEQYF. In DNA form, the CDR3 reads TGTGCCAGTAGTTTCTCCACGGGAACCTACGAGCAGTACTTC.

V and J are TRBV28 and TRBJ1-2; possible D gene TRBD1, 5 bases. Trimming cost V 1 base and J 5 bases, with 5 bases left between them. Germline V gene sequence: CDR1 MDHEN, CDR2 SYDVKM. The CDR3 covers 12 residues. The CDR3 region is CASSLSGYGYTF. The CDR3 nucleotides are TGTGCCAGCAGTTTATCAGGGTATGGCTACACCTTC.

V usage is TRBV7-2 and J usage is TRBJ1-4; D unresolved. From germline, CDR1 is SGHTA and CDR2 FQGNSA. This CDR3 contains 11 residues. The germline V and J ends were trimmed by 8 bases and 4 bases, with 5 bases remaining between them. The CDR3: CASRINEKLFF. The CDR3 bases are TGTGCCAGCCGAATTAATGAAAAACTGTTTTTT.

This sequence joins TRBV28 and TRBJ1-4, with D unresolved. The CDR3 is 15 amino acids. Per the germline V gene, CDR1 is MDHEN and CDR2 is SYDVKM. Trimming pared 5 bases from V and 0 bases from J, leaving 10 bases between. CDR3 in DNA: TGTGCCAGCAGTAACCTAGAATCAACTAATGAAAAACTGTTTTTT. It encodes CASSNLESTNEKLFF.

This clone was counted once. The rearrangement uses TRBV19 and TRBJ1-6; D uncertain. The CDR3 is 16 residues long. CDR1 and CDR2 (germline): LNHDA, SQIVND (reference sequence). V lost 5 bases and J lost 10, with 21 bases in between. CDR3 loop: CASSLITSEQKSPLHF. The DNA for the CDR3 is TGTGCCAGTAGTCTTATAACCTCCGAACAGAAATCACCCCTCCACTTT.

The gene calls are TRBV12-3 or TRBV12-4 and TRBJ2-7, with D possibly matching TRBD2 (7 bases). The V gene lost 3 bases and the J gene lost 6 bases, with 12 bases spanning the gap. There are 13 residues in the CDR3. CDR3 in DNA: TGTGCCAGCAGTTTCCTGGGGGGGGCCGAGCAGTACTTC. Protein sequence: CASSFLGGAEQYF.

The chain has TRBV7-2 and TRBJ2-5; D possibly corresponds to TRBD1 (5 bases). Germline V gene data show CDR1 as SGHTA and CDR2 as FQGNSA. The V end lost 5 bases, the J end lost 4 bases, and 17 bases lay between the germline ends. The CDR3 covers 15 residues. The CDR3 protein is CASSPPGPRGETQYF. The DNA for the CDR3 is TGTGCCAGCAGCCCACCGGGTCCTAGGGGAGAGACCCAGTACTTC.

This CDR3 is CASSQEPGPNANTGELFF. The CDR3 DNA reads as TGCGCCAGCAGCCAAGAACCGGGACCCAATGCCAACACCGGGGAGCTGTTTTTT. V usage is TRBV4-3 and J usage is TRBJ2-2; D could derive from TRBD1 or TRBD2 (5 bases each). The V end lost 0 bases, the J end lost 2 bases, and 16 bases lay between the germline ends. Germline CDR1 LGHNA, CDR2 YSLEER. The CDR3 runs to 18 residues.

The chain has TRBV6-5 and TRBJ2-3, with TRBD2 identical over 12 bases. V shed 2 bases, J shed 2 bases, and the junction held 2 bases outside the gene matches. The CDR3 runs 16 residues. In germline, CDR1 is MNHEY, CDR2 SVGAGI. The CDR3 DNA reads TGTGCCAGCAGTTACGCTAGCGGGAGGGCCACAGATACGCAGTATTTT. Translation gives CASSYASGRATDTQYF.

The chain employs TRBV7-2 and TRBJ2-5; 7 nucleotides line up with TRBD2. There are 14 residues in the CDR3. The V segment lost 3 bases and the J segment 2 bases; nucleotides outside the gene matches: 3. Germline V gene lookup returns CDR1 SGHTA and CDR2 FQGNSA. The CDR3 coding sequence is TGTGCCAGCAGCTTCCAAGCGGGGCAAGAGACCCAGTACTTC. Translating it yields CASSFQAGQETQYF.

This chain links TRBV5-1 with TRBJ1-1; D is undetermined. The germline gives CDR1 SGHRS, CDR2 YFSETQ. V shed 0 bases and J shed 1 base, with 7 bases lying between them. This CDR3 has 14 residues. This chain's CDR3 is CASSLGQPNTEAFF. The CDR3 bases are TGCGCCAGCAGCTTGGGGCAGCCGAACACTGAAGCTTTCTTT.

The chain carries TRBV28 and TRBJ1-4, with TRBD1 matching 10 bases. The V and J ends lost 2 bases and 11 bases, in that order; junction bases with no gene match: 11. The CDR3 contains 16 residues. Germline CDR1 reads MDHEN; CDR2 reads SYDVKM. The CDR3 is CASSLLGQGRGRKLFF. The DNA for the CDR3 is TGTGCCAGCAGTTTACTGGGACAGGGGAGGGGGAGGAAACTGTTTTTT. Full variable domain (rest looked up from reference TRBV28 and TRBJ1-4): DVKVTQSSRYLVKRTGEKVFLECVQDMDHENMFWYRQDPGLGLRLIYFSYDVKMKEKGDIPEGYSVSREKKERFSLILESASTNQTSMYLCASSLLGQGRGRKLFFGSGTQLSVL.

The chain is built from TRBV7-2 and TRBJ1-1, with D possibly being TRBD1 (6 bases). Germline V lookup: CDR1 SGHTA, CDR2 FQGNSA. The ends were cut back, 6 bases at V and 11 bases at J, with 16 bases in the middle. There are 12 residues in the CDR3. The CDR3 DNA is TGTGCCAGCAGTTCCACAGGGACGGTCGCTTTCTTT. It specifies CASSSTGTVAFF.

This CDR3 is CASSAEGVEAFF. In nucleotides, the CDR3 is TGCGCCAGCAGCGCGGAGGGCGTTGAAGCTTTCTTT. The chain has TRBV5-1 and TRBJ1-1; D is uncertain. Trimming stripped 4 bases from V and 7 bases from J, with 11 bases between. CDR3 length: 12 residues. Germline V gene lookup returns CDR1 SGHRS and CDR2 YFSETQ.

This chain connects TRBV12-3 or TRBV12-4 to TRBJ1-5; D is unresolved. V shed 6 bases and J shed 7 bases, with 10 bases lying between them. This CDR3 has 12 residues. The CDR3 region has the DNA TGTGCCAGCAGCCGGACCGAGCAGCCCCAGCATTTT. Translating it yields CASSRTEQPQHF.

The V gene is TRBV6-2 or TRBV6-3, the J gene TRBJ1-5; D is unresolved. The CDR3 sequence is 19 residues long. V shed 2 bases and J shed 0 bases, with 20 bases lying between them. The germline CDR1 and CDR2 sequences are MNHEY and SVGEGT. Here the CDR3 DNA reads TGTGCCAGCAGTTACGAACACCCTCGTGCAGGATATAGCAATCAGCCCCAGCATTTT. Its translation: CASSYEHPRAGYSNQPQHF.

This clone was picked up a small number of times. The rearrangement joins TRBV18 to TRBJ1-1, with D tentatively TRBD1 (5 bases). This CDR3 spans 13 amino acids. V was shortened by 5 bases and J by 10 bases, with 17 bases between the two germline ends. Looked up from germline, CDR1 is KGHSH and CDR2 is LQKENI. CDR3 protein: CASSSVNDGGAFF. Written as DNA, the CDR3 is TGTGCCAGCTCATCGGTTAACGATGGGGGAGCTTTCTTT.

This sequence joins TRBV5-4 and TRBJ1-1; 11 positions match TRBD1. Germline CDR1 reads SGHNT; CDR2 reads YYREEE (reference sequence). This CDR3 spans 17 amino acids. With V trimmed by 5 bases and J by 2 bases, 11 bases remained unmatched. The CDR3 is CASSRATGTGGNTEAFF. The CDR3 nucleotides read TGTGCCAGCAGTCGCGCTACCGGGACAGGGGGAAACACTGAAGCTTTCTTT.

The genes are TRBV4-2 and TRBJ1-2; the D gene is possibly TRBD1 (6 bases). The germline V gene encodes CDR1 LGHNA and CDR2 YNFKEQ. Trimming left V 4 bases short and J 4 bases short, with 10 bases between. The CDR3 length is 13 residues. Written as DNA, the CDR3 is TGTGCCAGCAGCCGCAGGGGAGGCTATGGCTACACCTTC. Amino acids: CASSRRGGYGYTF.